The sequence of this TCR beta chain was determined in a study of beta chain features in type 1 diabetes. Study-wide points: The study found moderately but significantly shorter TCRB CDR3s in all four CD4+ subsets of Type 1 diabetes patients. For type 1 diabetes patients, VDJ junctions showed fewer insertions and more deletions.

Expressed TCRB transcripts were sequenced, since all the RNA that had been isolated was reverse transcribed. Some clones are missing from TCRdb's copy, which holds only in-frame ones; the method was immunoSEQ multiplex PCR. The sample comprises about 340,000 clones, approximately 13% of which are singletons, and 0.013% to 0.015% rests with the top ten. With 4 bases removed from V and 1 base from J, the gap between germline ends came to 14 bases. CDR1 is LNHDA, CDR2 SQIVND, per germline (reference sequence). CDR3 length equals 16 residues. The sample holds a few counts of this clone. Its antigen is currently unknown.

J is TRBJ2-1 and V is TRBV19, with D possibly matching TRBD2 (7 bases). Sequencing was performed on naive CD4+ T cells from blood. This clonotype was sampled from a woman between 18 and 30 years old with type 1 diabetes. For the CDR3, the DNA is TGTGCCAGTAGTAGACAAGGGAGGGGGTCCTACAATGAGCAGTTCTTC. It encodes CASSRQGRGSYNEQFF.